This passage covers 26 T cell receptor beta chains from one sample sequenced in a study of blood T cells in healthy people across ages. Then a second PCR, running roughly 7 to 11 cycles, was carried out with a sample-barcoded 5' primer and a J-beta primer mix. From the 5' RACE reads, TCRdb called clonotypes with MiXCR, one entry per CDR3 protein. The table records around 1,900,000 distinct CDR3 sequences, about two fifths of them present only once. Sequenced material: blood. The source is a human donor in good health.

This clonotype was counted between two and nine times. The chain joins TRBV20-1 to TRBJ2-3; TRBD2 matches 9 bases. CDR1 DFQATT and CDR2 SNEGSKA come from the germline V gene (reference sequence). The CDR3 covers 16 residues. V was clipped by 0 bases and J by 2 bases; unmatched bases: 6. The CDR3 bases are TGCAGTGCTAGAGATCGGGAGCGGGGGGTCACAGATACGCAGTATTTT. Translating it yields CSARDRERGVTDTQYF.

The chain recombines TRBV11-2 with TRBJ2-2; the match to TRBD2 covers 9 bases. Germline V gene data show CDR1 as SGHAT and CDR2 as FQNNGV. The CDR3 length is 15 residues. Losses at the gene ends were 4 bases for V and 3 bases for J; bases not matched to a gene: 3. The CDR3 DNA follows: TGTGCCAGCAGCTCGAGGACTAGCGACACCGGGGAGCTGTTTTTT. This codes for CASSSRTSDTGELFF.

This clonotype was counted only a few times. The CDR3 sequence: CASSLLAVVNEQFF. Written as DNA, the CDR3 is TGTGCCAGCAGCTTACTAGCGGTGGTTAATGAGCAGTTCTTC. The chain links TRBV7-2 to TRBJ2-1; 7 bases fit TRBD2. The CDR3 totals 14 residues. V lost 2 bases to trimming and J lost 7 bases; unmatched junction nucleotides: 5. CDR1 and CDR2 (germline): SGHTA, FQGNSA.

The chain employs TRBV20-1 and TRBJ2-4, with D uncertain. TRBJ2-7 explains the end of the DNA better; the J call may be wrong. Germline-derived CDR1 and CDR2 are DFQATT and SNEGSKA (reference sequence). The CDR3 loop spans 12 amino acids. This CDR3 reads CSARASKDEQYF. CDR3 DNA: TGCAGTGCTCGGGCCTCTAAGGACGAGCAGTACTTC.

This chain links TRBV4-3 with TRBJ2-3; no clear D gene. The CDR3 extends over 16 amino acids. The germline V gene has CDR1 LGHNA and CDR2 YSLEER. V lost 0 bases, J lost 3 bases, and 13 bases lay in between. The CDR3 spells CASSQDSRLLTDTQYF. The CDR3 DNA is TGCGCCAGCAGCCAAGATAGCAGACTGCTAACAGATACGCAGTATTTT.

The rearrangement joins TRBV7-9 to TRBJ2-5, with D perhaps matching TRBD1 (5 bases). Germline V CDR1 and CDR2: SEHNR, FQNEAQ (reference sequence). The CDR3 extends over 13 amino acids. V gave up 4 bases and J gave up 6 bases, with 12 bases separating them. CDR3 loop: CASSSPTVKTQYF. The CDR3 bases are TGTGCCAGCAGCTCGCCGACAGTAAAGACCCAGTACTTC.

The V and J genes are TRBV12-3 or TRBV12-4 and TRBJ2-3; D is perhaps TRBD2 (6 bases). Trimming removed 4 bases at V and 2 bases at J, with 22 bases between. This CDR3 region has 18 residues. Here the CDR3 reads CASSSPFRRAGHTDTQYF. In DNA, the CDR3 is TGTGCCAGCAGTTCCCCCTTCCGGAGGGCGGGGCACACAGATACGCAGTATTTT.

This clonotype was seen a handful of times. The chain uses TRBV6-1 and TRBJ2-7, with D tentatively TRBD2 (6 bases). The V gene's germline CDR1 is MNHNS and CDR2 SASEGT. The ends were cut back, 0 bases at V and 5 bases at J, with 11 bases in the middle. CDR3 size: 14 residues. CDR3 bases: TGTGCCAGCAGTGAAGCGCCCGGGAGCCACGAGCAGTACTTC. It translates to CASSEAPGSHEQYF.

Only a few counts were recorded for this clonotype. The DNA of the CDR3 is TGTGCCAGCAGTGAATATGGGGAAGGGACCTCCTACGAGCAGTACTTC. This gives the protein CASSEYGEGTSYEQYF. The rearrangement links TRBV25-1 to TRBJ2-7; D possibly uses TRBD1 or TRBD2 (5 bases each). Per germline, CDR1 MGHDK and CDR2 SYGVNS. The CDR3 totals 16 residues. V lost 0 bases, J lost 0 bases, and 12 bases lay in between.

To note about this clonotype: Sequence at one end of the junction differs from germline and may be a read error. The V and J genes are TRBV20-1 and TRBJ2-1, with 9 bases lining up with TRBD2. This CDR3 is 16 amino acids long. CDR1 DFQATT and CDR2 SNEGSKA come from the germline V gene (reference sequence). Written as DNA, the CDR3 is TGCAGTGCTAAAGCTATAGCGGGGGTCTCCTACGATGAGCAGTTCTTC. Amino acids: CSAKAIAGVSYDEQFF.

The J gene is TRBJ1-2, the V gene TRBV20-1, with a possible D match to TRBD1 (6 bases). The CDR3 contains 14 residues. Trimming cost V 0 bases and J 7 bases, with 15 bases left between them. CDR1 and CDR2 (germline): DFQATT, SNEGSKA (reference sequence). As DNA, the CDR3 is TGCAGTGCTAGAGACAGTACTCAGGGGATTGGCTACACCTTC. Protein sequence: CSARDSTQGIGYTF.

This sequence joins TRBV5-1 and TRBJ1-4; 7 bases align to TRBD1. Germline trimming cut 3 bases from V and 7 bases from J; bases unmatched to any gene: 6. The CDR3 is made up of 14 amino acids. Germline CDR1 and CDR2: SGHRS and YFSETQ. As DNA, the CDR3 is TGCGCCAGCAGCTGGGCAGGGGGTGGTGAAAAACTGTTTTTT. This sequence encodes CASSWAGGGEKLFF.

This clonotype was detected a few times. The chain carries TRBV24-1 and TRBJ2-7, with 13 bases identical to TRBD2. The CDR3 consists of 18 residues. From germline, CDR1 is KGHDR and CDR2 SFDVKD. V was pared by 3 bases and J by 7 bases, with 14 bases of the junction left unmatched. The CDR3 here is CATSDVGLAGSASNEQYF. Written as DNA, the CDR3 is TGTGCCACCAGTGATGTGGGACTAGCGGGGAGTGCCTCCAATGAGCAGTACTTC.

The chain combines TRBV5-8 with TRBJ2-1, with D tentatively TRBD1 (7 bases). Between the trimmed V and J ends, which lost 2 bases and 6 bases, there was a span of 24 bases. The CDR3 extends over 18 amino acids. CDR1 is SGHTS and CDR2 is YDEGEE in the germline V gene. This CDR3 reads CASSLTFGGTVSLNEQFF. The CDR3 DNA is TGTGCCAGCAGCTTAACTTTTGGGGGGACAGTTTCACTCAATGAGCAGTTCTTC.

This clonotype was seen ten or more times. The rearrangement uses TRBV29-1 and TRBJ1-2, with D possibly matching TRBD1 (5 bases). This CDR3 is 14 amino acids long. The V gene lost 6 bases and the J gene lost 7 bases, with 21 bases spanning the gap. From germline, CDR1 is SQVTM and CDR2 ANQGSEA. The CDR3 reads CSVEAAREVSGYTF. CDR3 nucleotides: TGCAGCGTCGAGGCGGCCAGGGAGGTCTCTGGCTACACCTTC.

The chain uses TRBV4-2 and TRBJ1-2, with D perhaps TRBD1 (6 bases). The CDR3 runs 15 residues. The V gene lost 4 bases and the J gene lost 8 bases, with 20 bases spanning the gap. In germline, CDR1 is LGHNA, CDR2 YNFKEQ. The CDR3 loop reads CASSREPGHWSGYTF. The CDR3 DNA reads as TGTGCCAGCAGCCGAGAACCGGGACATTGGTCAGGCTACACCTTC.

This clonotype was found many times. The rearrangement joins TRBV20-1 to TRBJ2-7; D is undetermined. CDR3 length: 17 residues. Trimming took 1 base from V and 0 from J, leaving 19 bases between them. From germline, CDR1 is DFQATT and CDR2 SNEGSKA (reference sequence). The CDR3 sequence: CSARVFGSAMSSYEQYF. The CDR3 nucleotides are TGCAGTGCTAGAGTATTTGGGTCCGCGATGTCCTCCTACGAGCAGTACTTC.

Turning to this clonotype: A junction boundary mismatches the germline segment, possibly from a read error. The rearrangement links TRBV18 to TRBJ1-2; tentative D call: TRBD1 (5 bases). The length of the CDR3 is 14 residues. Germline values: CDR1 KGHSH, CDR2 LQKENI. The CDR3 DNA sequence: TGTGCCAGCCCACCATCGGGGCTAACTTATGGCTGCACCTTC. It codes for CASPPSGLTYGCTF.

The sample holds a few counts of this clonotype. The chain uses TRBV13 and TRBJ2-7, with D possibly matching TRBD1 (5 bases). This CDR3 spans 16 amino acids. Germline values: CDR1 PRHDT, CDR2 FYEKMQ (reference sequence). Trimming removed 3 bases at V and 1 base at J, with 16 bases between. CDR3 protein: CASSFGAITGSYEQYF. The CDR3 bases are TGTGCCAGCAGCTTTGGCGCGATAACAGGTTCCTACGAGCAGTACTTC.

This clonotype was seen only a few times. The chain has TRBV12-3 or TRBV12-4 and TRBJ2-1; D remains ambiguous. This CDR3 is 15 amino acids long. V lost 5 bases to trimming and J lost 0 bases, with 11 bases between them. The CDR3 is CASSRSSSSYNEQFF. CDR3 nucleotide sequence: TGTGCCAGCAGTCGATCTTCAAGCTCCTACAATGAGCAGTTCTTC.

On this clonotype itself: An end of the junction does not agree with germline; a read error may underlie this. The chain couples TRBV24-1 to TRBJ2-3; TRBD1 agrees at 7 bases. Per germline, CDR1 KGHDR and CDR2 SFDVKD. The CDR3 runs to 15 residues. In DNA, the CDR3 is TGTGCCACCAGTGATTTAGGGACAGTCACAGATACGCGGTATTTT. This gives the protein CATSDLGTVTDTRYF.

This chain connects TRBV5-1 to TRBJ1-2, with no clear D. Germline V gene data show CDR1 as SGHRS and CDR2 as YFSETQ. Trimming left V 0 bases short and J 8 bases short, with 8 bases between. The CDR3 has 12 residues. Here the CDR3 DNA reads TGCGCCAGCAGCTTGGACAAGAACGGCTACACCTTC. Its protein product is CASSLDKNGYTF.

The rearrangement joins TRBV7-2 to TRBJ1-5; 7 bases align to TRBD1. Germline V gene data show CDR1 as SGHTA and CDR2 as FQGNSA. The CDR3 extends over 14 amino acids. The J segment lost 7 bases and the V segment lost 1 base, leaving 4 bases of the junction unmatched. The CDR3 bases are TGTGCCAGCAGCTTAGGACAGGGCTGGCAGCCCCAGCATTTT. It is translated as CASSLGQGWQPQHF.

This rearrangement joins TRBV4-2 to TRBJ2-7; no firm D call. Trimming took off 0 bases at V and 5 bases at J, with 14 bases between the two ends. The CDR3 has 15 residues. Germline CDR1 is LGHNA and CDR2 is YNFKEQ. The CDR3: CASSQDYGQSNEQYF. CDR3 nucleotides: TGTGCCAGCAGCCAAGATTACGGCCAATCCAACGAGCAGTACTTC.

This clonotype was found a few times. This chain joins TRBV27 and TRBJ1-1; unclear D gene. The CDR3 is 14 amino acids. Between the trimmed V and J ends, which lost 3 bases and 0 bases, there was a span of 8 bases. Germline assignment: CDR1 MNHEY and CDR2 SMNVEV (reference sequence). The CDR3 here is CASSFIPMNTEAFF. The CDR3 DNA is TGTGCCAGCAGTTTCATACCGATGAACACTGAAGCTTTCTTT.

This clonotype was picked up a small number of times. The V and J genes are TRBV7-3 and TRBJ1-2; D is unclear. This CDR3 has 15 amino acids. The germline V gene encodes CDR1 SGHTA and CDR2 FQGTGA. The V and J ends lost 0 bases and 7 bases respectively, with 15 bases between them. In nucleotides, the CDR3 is TGTGCCAGCAGCTTAACCAATGAGGGTAATGGTGGCTACACCTTC. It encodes CASSLTNEGNGGYTF.